This section outlines one T cell receptor beta chain sequence together with its context. The data are from a study of shared clonotypes between healthy human individuals. J gave up 10 bases and V 4 bases, and 7 bases lay outside the gene matches. CDR3 length: 13 amino acids. Germline-derived CDR1 and CDR2 are SGHTA and FQGTGA. The assay was immunoSEQ multiplex PCR, and TCRdb's table has in-frame clones only and misses some. The table has millions of clones, 85% to 95% seen once; the top ten hold 0.39%. J is TRBJ1-2 and V is TRBV7-3; 9 positions match TRBD1. This receptor was obtained from a man aged 18 to 29 in good health. Some clones in this sample may be carry-over from other donors' samples. Input material: naive CD4+ T cells from PBMCs. Subset of the sample: CD45RA+ positively selected. CDR3 protein: CASSSPGTGTYTF. The CDR3 nucleotides are TGTGCCAGCAGCTCTCCCGGGACAGGGACCTACACCTTC.